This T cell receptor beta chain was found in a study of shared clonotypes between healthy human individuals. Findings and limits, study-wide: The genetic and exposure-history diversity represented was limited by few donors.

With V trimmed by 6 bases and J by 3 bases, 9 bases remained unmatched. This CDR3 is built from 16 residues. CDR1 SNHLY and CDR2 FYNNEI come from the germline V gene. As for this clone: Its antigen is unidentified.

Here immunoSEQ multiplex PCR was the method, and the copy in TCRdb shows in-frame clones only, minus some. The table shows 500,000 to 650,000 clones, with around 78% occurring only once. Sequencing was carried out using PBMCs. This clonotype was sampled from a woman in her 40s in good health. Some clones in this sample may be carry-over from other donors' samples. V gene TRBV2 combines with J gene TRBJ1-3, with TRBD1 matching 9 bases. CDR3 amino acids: CASRASQGAVGNTIYF. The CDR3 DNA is TGTGCCAGCAGGGCCTCACAGGGGGCTGTTGGAAACACCATATATTTT.